This entry features one T cell receptor beta chain sequence. These data belong to a study of blood T cell repertoires in COVID-19. Study context: Sites across the United States, Italy and Spain contributed samples from acute and convalescent COVID-19. Sources were T cells, B-cell-depleted T cells, or PBMCs; the material itself was cDNA or gDNA.

Per the authors' pipeline: Counts of nucleated cells, estimated from reference gene primer amplification, were obtained. Here immunoSEQ multiplex PCR was the method, and the copy in TCRdb shows in-frame clones only, minus some. V, J and clone size were drawn from that table, and D and trimming were deduced from the DNA. The sample includes 200,000 to 300,000 clones, approximately 83% of them seen just once. The junction had 8 bases not matched to a gene; V was cut back by 0 bases and J by 3 bases. The CDR3 contains 16 residues. Per germline, CDR1 MGHRA and CDR2 YSYEKL. The receptor's source is a man aged 35-49 years with acute or convalescent COVID-19. The source material was peripheral blood. The V gene is TRBV4-1, the J gene TRBJ2-7; 7 positions agree with TRBD1. The CDR3 spells CASSQDEWAGGYEQYF. In DNA form, the CDR3 reads TGCGCCAGCAGCCAAGACGAATGGGCAGGGGGCTACGAGCAGTACTTC.